These 9 T cell receptor beta chains came from one sample sequenced in a study of blood T cell repertoires in COVID-19 (TCRdb year 2020). Library preparation used the immunoSEQ multiplex PCR assay. As stored in TCRdb, this immuneACCESS dataset retains in-frame rearrangements with V and J assigned. A fraction of the clones does not appear; measured against another copy, unresolved V genes explain less than half of the discrepancy, and the remainder lacks a known reason. The sample profile shows more than 350,000 clones; roughly 84% of them were found once. Jointly, the top ten make up 1.4% of the sample. The sample comprised PBMCs or T cells enriched from blood (not recorded which). Receptors originate from a young woman who had been exposed to COVID-19.

This chain joins TRBV3-1 (or the pseudogene TRBV3-2) and TRBJ2-1; no reliable D call. This CDR3 is built from 15 residues. Germline CDR1 and CDR2: LGHDT and YNNKEL (reference sequence). V lost 6 bases and J 0 bases, leaving 12 bases between the germline ends. CDR3 residues: CASSPWRSSYNEQFF. CDR3 coding DNA: TGTGCCAGCAGTCCGTGGCGGAGCTCCTACAATGAGCAGTTCTTC.

The J gene is TRBJ1-3, the V gene TRBV4-2; unclear D gene. V gave up 3 bases and J gave up 4 bases, with 4 bases separating them. CDR1 LGHNA and CDR2 YNFKEQ come from the germline V gene. The CDR3 is 12 amino acids. The CDR3 protein is CASSQSGNTIYF. The CDR3 nucleotides read TGTGCCAGCAGCCAGTCAGGAAACACCATATATTTT.

V and J are TRBV5-6 and TRBJ1-1; TRBD1 matches 8 bases. Germline CDR1 is SGHDT and CDR2 is YYEEEE. V was clipped by 0 bases and J by 5 bases; unmatched bases: 9. The CDR3 is 16 amino acids. The CDR3 here is CASSLGTGLLSTEAFF. DNA of the CDR3: TGTGCCAGCAGCTTGGGGACAGGGCTATTGAGTACTGAAGCTTTCTTT.

The chain employs TRBV14 and TRBJ2-3, with D maybe TRBD2 (7 bases). V lost 0 bases, J lost 4 bases, and 17 bases lay in between. This CDR3 contains 17 residues. Germline CDR1 reads SGHDN; CDR2 reads FVKESK. For the CDR3, the DNA is TGTGCCAGCAGCCAAGATACCCGTAAGGGGGGGGCAGATACGCAGTATTTT. This codes for CASSQDTRKGGADTQYF.

The CDR3 bases are TGTGCCAGCAGCCGCGACTCGGGGGGCGAGACCCAGTACTTC. This encodes CASSRDSGGETQYF. The genes are TRBV7-2 and TRBJ2-5; possibly TRBD2 for D (7 bases). In germline, CDR1 is SGHTA, CDR2 FQGNSA. V was clipped by 5 bases and J by 5 bases, with 15 bases between them. This CDR3 is 14 amino acids long.

This clone came up once. The chain combines TRBV24-1 with TRBJ2-1; 13 bases match TRBD2. This CDR3 comprises 16 residues. The V and J ends lost 3 bases and 9 bases, in that order; junction bases with no gene match: 7. The V gene's germline CDR1 is KGHDR and CDR2 SFDVKD. The CDR3 sequence: CATSDPPTSGGFEQFF. CDR3 in DNA: TGTGCCACCAGTGATCCGCCGACTAGCGGGGGGTTTGAGCAGTTCTTC.

The rearrangement joins TRBV18 to TRBJ1-1, with a tentative D call TRBD1 (6 bases). The CDR3 length is 15 residues. CDR1 and CDR2 from the germline V gene are KGHSH and LQKENI. The V and J ends lost 5 bases and 0 bases respectively, with 13 bases between them. The CDR3 loop reads CASSDRQDMNTEAFF. Written as DNA, the CDR3 is TGTGCCAGCTCAGACCGACAGGACATGAACACTGAAGCTTTCTTT. The whole variable domain, filled in from reference TRBV18 and TRBJ1-1, reads NAGVMQNPRHLVRRRGQEARLRCSPMKGHSHVYWYRQLPEEGLKFMVYLQKENIIDESGMPKERFSAEFPKEGPSILRIQQVVRGDSAAYFCASSDRQDMNTEAFFGQGTRLTVV.

The V call is TRBV5-6, the J call TRBJ2-3; 7 bases match TRBD2. Germline assignment: CDR1 SGHDT and CDR2 YYEEEE. J lost 1 base, V lost 6 bases, and 20 bases had no gene match. The length of the CDR3 is 19 residues. The CDR3 DNA reads as TGTGCCAGCACGGGGCTAGGGTCTGCGGGAGTTTTAGGCACAGATACGCAGTATTTT. Translated: CASTGLGSAGVLGTDTQYF.

The chain couples TRBV7-9 to TRBJ1-6, with 9 bases fitting TRBD1. The CDR3 is 14 residues long. The germline V gene has CDR1 SEHNR and CDR2 FQNEAQ (reference sequence). The V and J ends lost 6 bases and 10 bases, in that order; junction bases with no gene match: 7. The CDR3 sequence is CASSRDREGSPLHF. DNA of the CDR3: TGTGCCAGCAGTCGGGACAGGGAAGGGTCACCCCTCCACTTT.